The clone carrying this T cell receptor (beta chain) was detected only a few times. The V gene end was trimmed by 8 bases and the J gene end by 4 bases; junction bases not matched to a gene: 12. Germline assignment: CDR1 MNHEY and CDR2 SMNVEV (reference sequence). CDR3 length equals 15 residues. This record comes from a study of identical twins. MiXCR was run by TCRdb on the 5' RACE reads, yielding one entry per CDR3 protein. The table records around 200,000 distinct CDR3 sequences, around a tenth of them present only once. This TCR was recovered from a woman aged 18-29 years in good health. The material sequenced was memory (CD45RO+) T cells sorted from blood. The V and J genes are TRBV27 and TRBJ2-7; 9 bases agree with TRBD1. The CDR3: CASGRTGAKVYEQYF. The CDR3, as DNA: TGTGCCAGCGGACGGACAGGGGCTAAGGTGTACGAGCAGTACTTC.